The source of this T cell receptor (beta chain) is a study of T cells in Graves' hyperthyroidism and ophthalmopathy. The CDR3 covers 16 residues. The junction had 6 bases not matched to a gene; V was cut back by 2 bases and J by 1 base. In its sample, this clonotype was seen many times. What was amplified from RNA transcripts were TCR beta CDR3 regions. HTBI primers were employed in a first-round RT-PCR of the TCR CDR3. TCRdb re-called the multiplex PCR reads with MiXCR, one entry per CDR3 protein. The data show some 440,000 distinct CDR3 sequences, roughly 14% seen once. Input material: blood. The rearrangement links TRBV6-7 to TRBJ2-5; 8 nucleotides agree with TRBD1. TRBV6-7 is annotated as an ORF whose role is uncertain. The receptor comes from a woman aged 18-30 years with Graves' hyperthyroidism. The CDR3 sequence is CASSYPGQGSQETQYF. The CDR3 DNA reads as TGTGCCAGCAGTTACCCCGGACAGGGAAGCCAAGAGACCCAGTACTTC.